A selection of T cell receptor beta chains follows, all from one sample in a study of identical twins. TCRdb used MiXCR to reprocess the 5' RACE reads, holding one entry per CDR3 protein. The repertoire holds around 220,000 distinct CDR3 sequences, with over 12% as singletons. The specimen was memory (CD45RO+) T cells sorted from blood. Receptor source: a woman aged 18 to 35 in good health. Each CDR3 is given with its conserved first and last residue. The D gene is left open where the match is weak. Clone size is shown for a subset of rows, as once, few, many or a class of expanded clone.

>TRBD1|TRBJ2-7|TRBV2|many
TGTGCCAGAGCTGCGGGACAGGGACAGGCCTACGAGCAGTACTTC
CARAAGQGQAYEQYF
>.|TRBJ2-4|TRBV30|.
TGTGCCTGGAGCCCCCTTTCCGCTTTAGCCAAAAACATTCAGTACTTC
CAWSPLSALAKNIQYF
>.|TRBJ2-1|TRBV7-2|few
TGTGCCAGCAGCTTAGAGGCAGAAAATGAGCAGTTCTTC
CASSLEAENEQFF
>.|TRBJ1-1|TRBV20-1|.
TGCAGTGTTCACAGGGAGACGACTGAAGGTTTCTTT
CSVHRETTEGFF
>.|TRBJ1-2|TRBV9|many
TGTGCCTCAAGGACCGGTGTCTATGGCTACACCTTC
CASRTGVYGYTF
>.|TRBJ2-7|TRBV12-3/TRBV12-4|many
TGTGCCAGCAGACCCCCGGGACGGGGATACTACGAGCAGTACTTC
CASRPPGRGYYEQYF
>.|TRBJ1-2|TRBV4-3|many
TGCGCCAGCAGCCAAAGAGCTGCCCCCACAGGGATAAGTGGTGGCTACACCTTC
CASSQRAAPTGISGGYTF
>TRBD2|TRBJ2-1|TRBV12-3/TRBV12-4|.
TGTGCCAGCACCGCGGGACTAGCGGGGGGGCATAATGAGCAGTTCTTC
CASTAGLAGGHNEQFF
>.|TRBJ2-3|TRBV29-1|few
TGCAGCGTTGAAGAAGGGATTGGAAATACGCAGTATTTT
CSVEEGIGNTQYF
>.|TRBJ2-5|TRBV3-1|few
TGTGCCAGCAGCCAAGAAATGGCTACCGTTTACCAAGAGACCCAGTACTTC
CASSQEMATVYQETQYF
>TRBD2|TRBJ2-1|TRBV11-2|few
TGTGCCAGCAGCTTTAGCGGGACCGCCTACAATGAGCAGTTCTTC
CASSFSGTAYNEQFF
>TRBD2|TRBJ2-1|TRBV20-1|few
TGCAGTGCTAGAGGCGGGACTAGCGGGAGCTCCTACAATGAGCAGTTCTTC
CSARGGTSGSSYNEQFF
>.|TRBJ2-3|TRBV3-1|.
TGTGCCAGCAGCCTCCAGCGGAATACGCAGTATTTT
CASSLQRNTQYF
>.|TRBJ1-1|TRBV7-9|.
TGTGCCAGCAGCTTGTTTTCGCCGGCTGAAGCTTTCTTT
CASSLFSPAEAFF
>.|TRBJ2-2|TRBV5-1|few
TGCGCCAGCTCCTCCTCGGGACAAAGCACCGGGGAGCTGTTTTTT
CASSSSGQSTGELFF
>.|TRBJ2-1|TRBV5-1|.
TGCGCCAGCGCCTCTAGCTTACACGGCTCCTACAATGAGCAGTTCTTC
CASASSLHGSYNEQFF
>TRBD1|TRBJ2-7|TRBV29-1|.
TGCAGCGTTGAAGTGGAGACAGGGGGCCGGGAGCAGTACTTC
CSVEVETGGREQYF
>.|TRBJ2-2|TRBV11-2|few
TGTGCCAGCAGCTCCCTTGGGGGGTACGGGGGTTCCGCGAACACCGGGGAGCTGTTTTTT
CASSSLGGYGGSANTGELFF
>TRBD2|TRBJ2-3|TRBV7-2|few
TGTGCCAGCAGCGCCATAGGCGGGAGGGCCGGAGATACGCAGTATTTT
CASSAIGGRAGDTQYF
>.|TRBJ2-7|TRBV5-6|many
TGTGCCAGCAGCTTCGGCGGAGCTGCAAGGTACGAGCAGTACTTC
CASSFGGAARYEQYF
>.|TRBJ1-1|TRBV20-1|few
TGCAGTGCTAATTATCTTGGGGTGGGTTATTTCTTT
CSANYLGVGYFF
>.|TRBJ1-1|TRBV6-6|few
TGTGCCAGCGGTGACGGGTTAAACACTGAAGCTTTCTTT
CASGDGLNTEAFF
>.|TRBJ1-1|TRBV4-3|few
TGCGCCAGCAGCCTACGATACGGGAACACTGAAGCTTTCTTT
CASSLRYGNTEAFF
>.|TRBJ1-1|TRBV5-6|.
TGTGCCAGCAGCTGGACCGGGACAGAAGCTTTCTTT
CASSWTGTEAFF
>TRBD1|TRBJ1-2|TRBV20-1|.
TGCAGTTGCCCAGGGGAGGGGGCTAGCTATGGCTACACCTTC
CSCPGEGASYGYTF
>.|TRBJ2-3|TRBV11-3|.
TGTGCCAGCAGCTTGCCACCCCAGGATACGCAGTATTTT
CASSLPPQDTQYF
>TRBD1|TRBJ2-1|TRBV20-1|.
TGCAGTGCTAGAGATCCCCGAGGACAGGGTGACGAGCAGTTCTTC
CSARDPRGQGDEQFF
>TRBD2|TRBJ2-2|TRBV7-8|.
TGTGCCAGCAGCTTGACGCCGGGGGGGCTTTACGGGGAGCTGTTTTTT
CASSLTPGGLYGELFF
>TRBD2|TRBJ2-3|TRBV29-1|few
TGCAGCGTTGAACTAAGGGCTAGCGGGAGCACAGATACGCAGTATTTT
CSVELRASGSTDTQYF
>.|TRBJ2-2|TRBV9|.
TGTGCCAGCAGCCAGATAACAGGGTTCGGGGAGCTGTTTTTT
CASSQITGFGELFF
>TRBD2|TRBJ2-2|TRBV5-1|.
TGCGCCAGCAGCACGGGACTAGCGGGAGTGGCCGGGGAGCTGTTTTTT
CASSTGLAGVAGELFF
>TRBD1|TRBJ2-1|TRBV5-1|many
TGCGCCAGCAGCTTAGGGACAGGGAACAATGAGCAGTTCTTC
CASSLGTGNNEQFF
>.|TRBJ2-1|TRBV25-1|few
TGTGCCAGCAGTGGGATGGGGCAGGGGGGTTACAATGAGCAGTTCTTC
CASSGMGQGGYNEQFF
>TRBD2|TRBJ2-4|TRBV11-1|.
TGTGCCAGCAGTGCGGGAGGAGCCAAAAACATTCAGTACTTC
CASSAGGAKNIQYF
>.|TRBJ1-1|TRBV12-3/TRBV12-4|few
TGTGCCAGCAGTTTTGGGGGGCGAAACACTGAAGCTTTCTTT
CASSFGGRNTEAFF
>.|TRBJ1-2|TRBV14|many
TGTGCCAGCAGCCAAGGGGCTAACTATGGCTACACCTTC
CASSQGANYGYTF
>TRBD1|TRBJ1-1|TRBV11-2|few
TGTGCCAGCAGCACAGGGGGCATAACTGAAGCTTTCTTT
CASSTGGITEAFF
>.|TRBJ2-1|TRBV20-1|.
TGCAGTGCCACAGGCCCCTTCTTGGGAAATGAGCAGTTCTTC
CSATGPFLGNEQFF
>TRBD2|TRBJ2-5|TRBV3-1|few
TGTGCCAGCAGCCAAGCTCGGGTAGCGGGAGGGTCTTCCGGGACCCAGTACTTC
CASSQARVAGGSSGTQYF
>.|TRBJ2-3|TRBV11-2|many
TGTGCCAGCAGCTCCGGAGGGAGGGATACGCAGTATTTT
CASSSGGRDTQYF
>.|TRBJ1-6|TRBV2|few
TGTGCCAGCGGAGAGGGTCCTAATTCACCCCTCCACTTT
CASGEGPNSPLHF
>.|TRBJ2-3|TRBV20-1|many
TGCAGTGCTTCTACAGATACGCAGTATTTT
CSASTDTQYF
>.|TRBJ1-6|TRBV5-1|few
TGCGCCAGCAGCTTGGCAGCCCTTAGTTCACCCCTCCACTTT
CASSLAALSSPLHF
>.|TRBJ2-1|TRBV19|few
TGTGCCAGTAGTATTGGAGTGAAAGAGCAGTTCTTC
CASSIGVKEQFF
>.|TRBJ2-1|TRBV20-1|.
TGCAGTGCTAGAGATTTGAGGGAGCGGGATGAGCAGTTCTTC
CSARDLRERDEQFF
>.|TRBJ2-7|TRBV12-3/TRBV12-4|many
TGTGCCAGCAGTCGAACCGGGACAATCGGCTTC
CASSRTGTIGF
>TRBD2|TRBJ2-1|TRBV5-6|.
TGTGCCAGCAGCTTGTTGAAACTAGCGGGAGTGACAGACAATGAGCAGTTCTTC
CASSLLKLAGVTDNEQFF
>TRBD1|TRBJ1-1|TRBV20-1|many
TGCAGTGCCGGGACAGGGGACACTGAAGCTTTCTTT
CSAGTGDTEAFF
>.|TRBJ2-7|TRBV20-1|many
TGCAGTGCCCCCGGACCTTCCCAGAACCACGAGCAGTACTTC
CSAPGPSQNHEQYF
>.|TRBJ2-7|TRBV5-1|.
TGCGCCAGCAGCTGGGGGACGGAGGCCTACGAGCAGTACTTC
CASSWGTEAYEQYF
>.|TRBJ2-1|TRBV6-2/TRBV6-3|.
TGTGCCAGCAACCCATTCGGCGGAAGCTCCTACAATGAGCAGTTCTTC
CASNPFGGSSYNEQFF
>TRBD1|TRBJ2-1|TRBV9|few
TGTGCCAGCAGCGTCCGGACAGGGGACAAGCAGTTCTTC
CASSVRTGDKQFF
>.|TRBJ2-7|TRBV6-2/TRBV6-3|few
TGTGCCAGCAGGACTGATCATTTTGTGCCAGACGAGCAGTACTTC
CASRTDHFVPDEQYF
>.|TRBJ1-6|TRBV7-2|.
TGTGCCAGCAGCTCGTCCCGGGCCTCTCTCAACACTTCACCCCTCCACTTT
CASSSSRASLNTSPLHF
>TRBD1|TRBJ2-5|TRBV5-1|.
TGCGCCAGCAGTATCCTCGGACAGGGGGGGGAGACCCAGTACTTC
CASSILGQGGETQYF
>.|TRBJ2-1|TRBV11-2|many
TGTGCCAGCAGCTTAGACACCTTCTACAATGAGCAGTTCTTC
CASSLDTFYNEQFF
>.|TRBJ1-6|TRBV7-2|many
TGTGCCAGCAGCTTAGTGTTCCAGGGAGCTCGGTCACCCCTCCACTTT
CASSLVFQGARSPLHF
>.|TRBJ1-1|TRBV3-1|few
TGTGCCAGCAGCCAACTATCCGGGGCGTTCGAAGCTTTCTTT
CASSQLSGAFEAFF
>.|TRBJ2-5|TRBV25-1|.
TGTGCCAGCAGTGCCATCGGGCAAGAGACCCAGTACTTC
CASSAIGQETQYF
>.|TRBJ1-2|TRBV10-3|.
TGTGCCATCAGTGACCGAGGGGGCTACACCTTC
CAISDRGGYTF